The 8 T cell receptor beta chains given below trace back to one sample, sequenced in a study of OX40 agonist ivuxolimab in advanced cancers. Some clones are missing from TCRdb's copy, which holds only in-frame ones; the method was immunoSEQ multiplex PCR. The repertoire consists of tens of thousands of clones, with about 84% occurring once and the leading ten covering roughly 10%. The specimen comprised CD4+ or CD8+ T cells sorted from blood, sampled in a trial of the OX40 agonist ivuxolimab. All receptors derive from an adult with an advanced solid tumor such as melanoma, head and neck, liver or kidney cancer.

The sample holds one count of this clone. This chain connects TRBV4-2 to TRBJ2-3, with a possible D match to TRBD2 (6 bases). CDR1 LGHNA and CDR2 YNFKEQ come from the germline V gene. Deletions cut 1 base from V and 5 bases from J, with 16 bases between. CDR3 size: 16 residues. In DNA, the CDR3 is TGTGCCAGCAGCCAAGCGGGAGCCCCGGGGGAAGATACGCAGTATTTT. It translates to CASSQAGAPGEDTQYF.

The chain is built from TRBV6-1 and TRBJ2-7; 10 nucleotides line up with TRBD1. Germline CDR1 and CDR2: MNHNS and SASEGT. Losses at the gene ends were 6 bases for V and 3 bases for J; bases not matched to a gene: 8. The CDR3 is made up of 15 amino acids. CDR3 in DNA: TGTGCCAGCAGCCCGACCTGGACAGGGGGCTACGAGCAGTACTTC. It translates to CASSPTWTGGYEQYF.

The rearrangement uses TRBV7-2 and TRBJ2-1; D is possibly TRBD2 (5 bases). The germline V gene has CDR1 SGHTA and CDR2 FQGNSA. This CDR3 has 14 amino acids. V lost 5 bases and J lost 6, with 14 bases in between. The CDR3 loop reads CASSATRWGNEQFF. The DNA of the CDR3 is TGTGCCAGCAGCGCCACTAGGTGGGGCAATGAGCAGTTCTTC.

This chain uses TRBV6-1 with TRBJ2-7; a weak D match, TRBD2 (5 bases). V was shortened by 6 bases and J by 1 base, with 16 bases between the two germline ends. This CDR3 spans 15 amino acids. In germline, CDR1 is MNHNS, CDR2 SASEGT. CDR3 loop: CASSLERQPSYEQYF. As DNA, the CDR3 is TGTGCCAGCAGCTTGGAGCGGCAACCTTCCTACGAGCAGTACTTC.

The chain employs TRBV5-4 and TRBJ2-7; 11 bases align to TRBD2. V gave up 2 bases and J gave up 3 bases; unmatched junction bases: 4. The CDR3 covers 15 residues. Germline CDR1 and CDR2: SGHNT and YYREEE (reference sequence). CDR3 in amino acids: CASSFTSGSDYEQYF. The DNA for the CDR3 is TGTGCCAGCAGCTTTACTAGCGGGAGTGACTACGAGCAGTACTTC.

CDR3 in amino acids: CASSRRGGTQYF. The CDR3 region has the DNA TGTGCCAGCAGCCGCCGGGGGGGTACGCAGTATTTT. V usage is TRBV28 and J usage is TRBJ2-3; 8 nucleotides align to TRBD2. The V gene end was trimmed by 6 bases and the J gene end by 8 bases; junction bases not matched to a gene: 4. Per the germline V gene, CDR1 is MDHEN and CDR2 is SYDVKM. The length of the CDR3 is 12 residues.

J is TRBJ2-7 and V is TRBV6-1; 14 bases are a match to TRBD2. The V gene's germline CDR1 is MNHNS and CDR2 SASEGT. J lost 4 bases, V lost 9 bases, and 8 bases had no gene match. The CDR3 has 15 residues. The CDR3 here is CASKRGTSGGYEQYV. The DNA for the CDR3 is TGTGCCAGTAAAAGAGGGACTAGCGGGGGATACGAGCAGTACGTC.

The table lists this clone with a few counts. The chain combines TRBV6-6 with TRBJ2-1; 10 nucleotides line up with TRBD1. V dropped 0 bases and J dropped 5; count of bases not matched to a gene: 4. This CDR3 spans 16 amino acids. Germline values: CDR1 MNHNY, CDR2 SVGAGI (reference sequence). The CDR3 sequence: CASSYSVTGGHNEQFF. CDR3 DNA sequence: TGTGCCAGCAGTTACTCCGTGACAGGGGGCCACAATGAGCAGTTCTTC.